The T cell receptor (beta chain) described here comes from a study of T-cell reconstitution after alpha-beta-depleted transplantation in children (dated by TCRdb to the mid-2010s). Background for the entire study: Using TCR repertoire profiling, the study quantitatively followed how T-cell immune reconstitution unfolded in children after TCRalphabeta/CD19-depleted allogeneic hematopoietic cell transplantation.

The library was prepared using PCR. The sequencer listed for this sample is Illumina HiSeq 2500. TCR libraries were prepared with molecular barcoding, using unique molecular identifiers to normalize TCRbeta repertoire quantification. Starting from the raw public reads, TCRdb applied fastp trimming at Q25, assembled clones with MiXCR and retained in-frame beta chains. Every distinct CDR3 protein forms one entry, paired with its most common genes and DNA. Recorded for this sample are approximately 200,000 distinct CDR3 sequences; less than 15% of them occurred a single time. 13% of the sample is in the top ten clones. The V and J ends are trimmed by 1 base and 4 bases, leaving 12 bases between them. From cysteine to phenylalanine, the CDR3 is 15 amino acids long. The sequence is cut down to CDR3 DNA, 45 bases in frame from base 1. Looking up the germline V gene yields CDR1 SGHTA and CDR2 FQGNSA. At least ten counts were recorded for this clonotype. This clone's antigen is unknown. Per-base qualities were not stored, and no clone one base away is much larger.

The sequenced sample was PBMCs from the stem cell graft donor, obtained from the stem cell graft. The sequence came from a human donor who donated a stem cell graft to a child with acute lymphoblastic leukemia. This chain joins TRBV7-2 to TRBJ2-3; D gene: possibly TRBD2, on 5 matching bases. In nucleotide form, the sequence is TGTGCCAGCAGCTTAGTAATTGACTACTCAGATACGCAGTATTTT. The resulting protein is CASSLVIDYSDTQYF.